The 30 T cell receptor beta chains in this list originate from one sample, sequenced in a study of cytomegalovirus exposure and HLA in healthy donors. 60 Vbeta and 13 Jbeta primers were used in PCR. The data were produced by immunoSEQ multiplex PCR, yet TCRdb's version contains in-frame clones alone and is incomplete. This repertoire shows 100,000 to 150,000 clones, approximately 74% found once; its top ten account for under 4.5%. Sequences were obtained from PBMCs. These receptors were collected from a man aged 35-49 years in good health and CMV-seropositive.

The chain combines TRBV2 with TRBJ1-6, with 9 bases identical to TRBD1. The germline gives CDR1 SNHLY, CDR2 FYNNEI. The CDR3 is made up of 13 amino acids. The V and J ends lost 11 bases and 10 bases, in that order; junction bases with no gene match: 9. The CDR3 region has the DNA TGTGCCGGCATGGGGACAGGGCAATCACCCCTCCACTTT. Protein product: CAGMGTGQSPLHF.

The V gene is TRBV18, the J gene TRBJ1-1; tentative D call: TRBD1 (5 bases). Germline V gene lookup returns CDR1 KGHSH and CDR2 LQKENI. This CDR3 is 14 amino acids long. Trimming pared 2 bases from V and 6 bases from J, leaving 13 bases between. CDR3 residues: CASSPSGGVAEAFF. The CDR3, as DNA: TGTGCCAGCTCACCATCCGGAGGGGTCGCTGAAGCTTTCTTT.

This clone has just a few counts. CDR3 DNA: TGTGCCAGTAGTATAAGGACTGGAGTTTACGAGCAGTACTTC. As protein: CASSIRTGVYEQYF. The V and J genes are TRBV19 and TRBJ2-7; D is possibly TRBD2 (5 bases). V was trimmed by 2 bases and J by 4 bases, leaving 12 bases between them. The CDR3 runs 14 residues. Germline CDR1 is LNHDA and CDR2 is SQIVND (reference sequence).

The genes are TRBV4-1 and TRBJ1-4; weak D call: TRBD1 (6 bases). This CDR3 comprises 14 residues. Trimming left V 2 bases short and J 8 bases short, with 12 bases between. Germline CDR1 reads MGHRA; CDR2 reads YSYEKL. The CDR3 bases are TGCGCCAGCAGCCAAAGGACAGTACAAGAAAAACTGTTTTTT. Its protein product is CASSQRTVQEKLFF.

This clone was detected only a few times. The chain couples TRBV27 to TRBJ2-7; 15 bases are a match to TRBD2. This CDR3 is built from 15 residues. V lost 6 bases, J lost 6 bases, and 6 bases stayed unmatched. CDR1 and CDR2 (germline): MNHEY, SMNVEV (reference sequence). The CDR3 region has the DNA TGTGCCAGCAGCCCTGGGACTAGCGGGGGGTCCGAGCAGTACTTC. Amino acids: CASSPGTSGGSEQYF.

V is TRBV2 and J is TRBJ1-4; D remains ambiguous. V shed 5 bases and J shed 4 bases, with 14 bases lying between them. This CDR3 has 15 residues. CDR1 is SNHLY and CDR2 is FYNNEI in the germline V gene. For the CDR3, the DNA is TGTGCCAGCAGTCGTCCCTCAACTGGTAATGAAAAACTGTTTTTT. Translation gives CASSRPSTGNEKLFF.

The V call is TRBV9, the J call TRBJ2-2; the D gene is possibly TRBD1 (6 bases). This CDR3 region has 15 residues. V was shortened by 0 bases and J by 4 bases, with 10 bases between the two germline ends. Germline V lookup: CDR1 SGDLS, CDR2 YYNGEE. The CDR3 protein is CASSVAGGRTGELFF. In DNA, the CDR3 is TGTGCCAGCAGCGTAGCTGGGGGCCGCACCGGGGAGCTGTTTTTT. Filled out from reference TRBV9 and TRBJ2-2, the complete variable domain reads DSGVTQTPKHLITATGQRVTLRCSPRSGDLSVYWYQQSLDQGLQFLIQYYNGEERAKGNILERFSAQQFPDLHSELNLSSLELGDSALYFCASSVAGGRTGELFFGEGSRLTVL.

This clone was seen a few times. This chain joins TRBV4-2 and TRBJ2-3; 7 bases line up with TRBD1. Germline trimming cut 5 bases from V and 6 bases from J; bases unmatched to any gene: 14. There are 16 residues in the CDR3. Per germline, CDR1 LGHNA and CDR2 YNFKEQ. CDR3 amino acids: CASSSPGQIFTDTQYF. For the CDR3, the DNA is TGTGCCAGCAGCTCACCGGGACAGATTTTTACGGATACGCAGTATTTT.

V is TRBV7-2 and J is TRBJ2-5, with 7 bases aligning to TRBD2. The CDR3 is 14 amino acids. The junction had 2 bases not matched to a gene; V was cut back by 3 bases and J by 1 base. Germline CDR1 and CDR2: SGHTA and FQGNSA. CDR3 amino acids: CASSLRGSQETQYF. As DNA, the CDR3 is TGTGCCAGCAGCTTGCGCGGGAGCCAAGAGACCCAGTACTTC. Using reference TRBV7-2 and TRBJ2-5 for the parts outside the CDR3, the full variable domain is GAGVSQSPSNKVTEKGKDVELRCDPISGHTALYWYRQSLGQGLEFLIYFQGNSAPDKSGLPSDRFSAERTGGSVSTLTIQRTQQEDSAVYLCASSLRGSQETQYFGPGTRLLVL.

With respect to this clone: Other nucleotide sequences from this sample produce the same CDR3. The J gene is TRBJ2-2, the V gene TRBV11-3, with 8 nucleotides matching TRBD1. Per the germline V gene, CDR1 is SGHNT and CDR2 is YENEEA. V dropped 4 bases and J dropped 1; count of bases not matched to a gene: 2. The CDR3 has 15 residues. The CDR3 reads CASSWGTGNTGELFF. CDR3 coding DNA: TGTGCCAGCAGCTGGGGGACAGGGAACACCGGGGAGCTGTTTTTT.

The table lists this clone with a few counts. The CDR3 here is CASSSGTGAPKPQHF. In nucleotides, the CDR3 is TGTGCCAGCAGTTCCGGGACAGGGGCGCCCAAGCCCCAGCATTTT. The rearrangement uses TRBV2 and TRBJ1-5, with 10 bases fitting TRBD1. The germline V gene encodes CDR1 SNHLY and CDR2 FYNNEI. Trimming at V came to 5 bases and at J to 8 bases, leaving 9 bases not matched to a gene. This CDR3 region has 15 residues.

The V call is TRBV19, the J call TRBJ1-5, with unresolved D. Trimming took 4 bases from V and 1 from J, leaving 8 bases between them. The CDR3 runs to 14 residues. Looked up from germline, CDR1 is LNHDA and CDR2 is SQIVND (reference sequence). The CDR3 spells CASSTPGSNQPQHF. CDR3 in DNA: TGTGCCAGTAGTACTCCGGGGAGCAATCAGCCCCAGCATTTT.

V usage is TRBV7-7 and J usage is TRBJ1-1; D unresolved. From germline, CDR1 is SSHAT and CDR2 FNYEAQ (reference sequence). This CDR3 has 16 amino acids. V was pared by 5 bases and J by 10 bases, with 26 bases between. The CDR3 nucleotides are TGTGCCAGCAGCCCCCTCGCGTCTGGTAGAACGGAGGGAGCTTTCTTT. Its translation: CASSPLASGRTEGAFF.

The J gene is TRBJ2-1, the V gene TRBV6-6; the match to TRBD2 covers 9 bases. Per germline, CDR1 MNHNY and CDR2 SVGAGI (reference sequence). Unmatched junction bases numbered 2, after V lost 0 bases and J lost 2 bases. The CDR3 is 16 amino acids. The CDR3, as DNA: TGTGCCAGCAGTTACTCTGGCGGGGGGGCCTACAATGAGCAGTTCTTC. Its protein product is CASSYSGGGAYNEQFF.

V gene TRBV6-1 combines with J gene TRBJ2-3; 8 nucleotides match TRBD2. This CDR3 is 13 amino acids long. V dropped 8 bases and J dropped 1; count of bases not matched to a gene: 2. Germline loops: CDR1 MNHNS, CDR2 SASEGT. The CDR3 is CASGAGGTDTQYF. The CDR3 DNA is TGTGCCAGCGGAGCGGGAGGCACAGATACGCAGTATTTT.

V and J are TRBV6-5 and TRBJ2-7; 9 bases fit TRBD2. The CDR3 has 15 amino acids. V lost 6 bases to trimming and J lost 6 bases; unmatched junction nucleotides: 12. CDR1 and CDR2 (germline): MNHEY, SVGAGI. Here the CDR3 reads CASSLAGTPPLEQYF. Here the CDR3 DNA reads TGTGCCAGCAGCCTAGCGGGAACCCCCCCACTCGAGCAGTACTTC.

The genes are TRBV9 and TRBJ2-5; TRBD1 matches at 8 bases. The germline CDR1 and CDR2 sequences are SGDLS and YYNGEE. The V and J ends lost 2 bases and 5 bases, in that order; junction bases with no gene match: 5. The CDR3 runs to 14 residues. In nucleotides, the CDR3 is TGTGCCAGCAGCGTGCAGGGGGCTTGGGAGACCCAGTACTTC. It yields the protein CASSVQGAWETQYF. The full variable domain, completed using reference TRBV9 and TRBJ2-5, is DSGVTQTPKHLITATGQRVTLRCSPRSGDLSVYWYQQSLDQGLQFLIQYYNGEERAKGNILERFSAQQFPDLHSELNLSSLELGDSALYFCASSVQGAWETQYFGPGTRLLVL.

V gene TRBV5-1 combines with J gene TRBJ2-3, with 10 bases fitting TRBD2. Germline V gives CDR1 SGHRS, CDR2 YFSETQ. The CDR3 is 16 amino acids. Unmatched junction bases numbered 5, after V lost 3 bases and J lost 1 base. The CDR3, as DNA: TGCGCCAGCAGCTCCCTTCTAGCGGGGGGCACAGATACGCAGTATTTT. This translates into CASSSLLAGGTDTQYF.

The chain uses TRBV6-6 and TRBJ1-1; TRBD1 matches at 12 bases. Germline CDR1 reads MNHNY; CDR2 reads SVGAGI (reference sequence). Trimming at V came to 2 bases and at J to 7 bases, leaving 5 bases not matched to a gene. The CDR3 covers 15 residues. CDR3 region: CASSYRDRGRNEAFF. The CDR3 DNA reads as TGTGCCAGCAGTTACAGGGACAGGGGGCGAAATGAAGCTTTCTTT.

This chain joins TRBV14 and TRBJ1-4; weak D call: TRBD1 (5 bases). The germline V gene has CDR1 SGHDN and CDR2 FVKESK. The CDR3 covers 15 residues. V lost 2 bases to trimming and J lost 4 bases, with 11 bases between them. CDR3 sequence: CASSQNDRVNEKLFF. The CDR3 DNA reads TGTGCCAGCAGCCAAAACGACAGAGTTAATGAAAAACTGTTTTTT. The full variable domain, rest sourced from reference TRBV14 and TRBJ1-4, is EAGVTQFPSHSVIEKGQTVTLRCDPISGHDNLYWYRRVMGKEIKFLLHFVKESKQDESGMPNNRFLAERTGGTYSTLKVQPAELEDSGVYFCASSQNDRVNEKLFFGSGTQLSVL.

The chain combines TRBV4-1 with TRBJ2-5; 8 bases are shared with TRBD2. The germline V gene has CDR1 MGHRA and CDR2 YSYEKL. With V trimmed by 1 base and J by 1 base, 11 bases remained unmatched. This CDR3 has 18 residues. CDR3 DNA sequence: TGCGCCAGCAGCCAAGTCGGGAGGTCTAGCGGGTCCCAAGAGACCCAGTACTTC. Translation: CASSQVGRSSGSQETQYF.

This clone was observed a few times. This chain connects TRBV6-1 to TRBJ2-2, with a tentative D call TRBD2 (6 bases). The CDR3 length is 15 residues. The germline V and J ends were trimmed by 6 bases and 3 bases, with 14 bases remaining between them. CDR1 is MNHNS, CDR2 SASEGT, per germline. CDR3 amino acids: CASRMSSGYTGELFF. As DNA, the CDR3 is TGTGCCAGCAGAATGAGTAGCGGTTACACCGGGGAGCTGTTTTTT.

V is TRBV6-6 and J is TRBJ1-1; TRBD1 aligns across 9 bases. Germline values: CDR1 MNHNY, CDR2 SVGAGI (reference sequence). With V trimmed by 7 bases and J by 0 bases, 6 bases remained unmatched. The CDR3 length is 15 residues. CDR3 nucleotides: TGTGCCAGCATCGACAGGGGGGGCATGAACACTGAAGCTTTCTTT. Its protein is CASIDRGGMNTEAFF.

The rearrangement links TRBV27 to TRBJ1-2; TRBD1 might be the D (5 bases). Germline-derived CDR1 and CDR2 are MNHEY and SMNVEV (reference sequence). V lost 5 bases and J 8 bases, leaving 18 bases between the germline ends. This CDR3 is 14 amino acids long. The CDR3 DNA follows: TGTGCCAGCAGTCCTTCTATTTCAGGGAGGGGCTACACCTTC. It specifies CASSPSISGRGYTF.

The chain joins TRBV18 to TRBJ2-7, with D possibly being TRBD1 (5 bases). Trimming pared 5 bases from V and 1 base from J, leaving 9 bases between. This CDR3 has 13 residues. In germline, CDR1 is KGHSH, CDR2 LQKENI. The CDR3 loop reads CASSSTVSYEQYF. The DNA for the CDR3 is TGTGCCAGCTCATCGACAGTTTCCTACGAGCAGTACTTC.

This clone was recorded once. The chain joins TRBV7-9 to TRBJ2-3, with 7 nucleotides matching TRBD1. The trim removed 4 bases at V and 2 bases at J, leaving 6 bases unmatched. Germline V gene lookup returns CDR1 SEHNR and CDR2 FQNEAQ (reference sequence). The CDR3 extends over 15 amino acids. CDR3 amino acids: CASSSGTAFTDTQYF. DNA of the CDR3: TGTGCCAGCAGCTCCGGGACAGCATTCACAGATACGCAGTATTTT.

The chain uses TRBV14 and TRBJ2-1; no clear D. The CDR3 covers 12 residues. V lost 3 bases to trimming and J lost 10 bases, with 10 bases between them. Germline V gene lookup returns CDR1 SGHDN and CDR2 FVKESK. CDR3 nucleotides: TGTGCCAGCAGCCAGTCTCGGTACGAGCAGTTCTTC. This encodes CASSQSRYEQFF.

This clone was seen once. V usage is TRBV10-3 and J usage is TRBJ1-1; 7 nucleotides line up with TRBD1. V was clipped by 0 bases and J by 4 bases; unmatched bases: 2. CDR1 is ENHRY, CDR2 SYGVKD, per germline. The CDR3 covers 14 residues. The CDR3, as DNA: TGTGCCATCAGTGAGTCGGACAGGTCCACTGAAGCTTTCTTT. Its translation is CAISESDRSTEAFF.

This chain links TRBV5-1 with TRBJ1-1; no definite D call. Looked up from germline, CDR1 is SGHRS and CDR2 is YFSETQ. The length of the CDR3 is 16 residues. The germline V and J ends were trimmed by 0 bases and 0 bases, with 12 bases remaining between them. CDR3 in amino acids: CASSLDMTTMNTEAFF. CDR3 DNA sequence: TGCGCCAGCAGCTTGGACATGACTACTATGAACACTGAAGCTTTCTTT.

V and J are TRBV11-2 and TRBJ2-3; the match to TRBD2 covers 9 bases. From germline, CDR1 is SGHAT and CDR2 FQNNGV. The CDR3 spans 16 residues. J lost 3 bases, V lost 1 base, and 5 bases had no gene match. CDR3 in amino acids: CASSLGGGAGTDTQYF. Here the CDR3 DNA reads TGTGCCAGCAGCTTAGGCGGGGGGGCCGGGACAGATACGCAGTATTTT.